This T cell receptor beta chain is from a study of T cell responses to AZD1222 COVID-19 vaccine. Study-wide background: Pooling was applied to second doses at about 4 or about 12 weeks. Findings of the study overall: Spike was spanned by vaccine-associated CD4 TCRs, which were dominant at 160-218 and 743-854. Females outnumbered males among donors, who were mostly white British; clonal diversity was possibly underestimated.

Turning to this clone: Its antigen is unidentified.

This CDR3 is 17 amino acids long. The germline V gene encodes CDR1 SGHTA and CDR2 FQGNSA. The trim removed 1 base at V and 1 base at J, leaving 6 bases unmatched. Libraries were prepared by immunoSEQ multiplex PCR; TCRdb keeps only in-frame clonotypes and omits some of them. The sample consists of about 180,000 clones, 88% of them appearing once. The sequences come from peripheral blood, collected on day 0 of AZD1222 vaccination. V is TRBV7-2 and J is TRBJ1-1, with 10 bases fitting TRBD1. This TCR was recovered from an adult in good health. The CDR3 bases are TGTGCCAGCAGCTTAGGGGGGACAGGGGTCGAGAACACTGAAGCTTTCTTT. Translation gives CASSLGGTGVENTEAFF.